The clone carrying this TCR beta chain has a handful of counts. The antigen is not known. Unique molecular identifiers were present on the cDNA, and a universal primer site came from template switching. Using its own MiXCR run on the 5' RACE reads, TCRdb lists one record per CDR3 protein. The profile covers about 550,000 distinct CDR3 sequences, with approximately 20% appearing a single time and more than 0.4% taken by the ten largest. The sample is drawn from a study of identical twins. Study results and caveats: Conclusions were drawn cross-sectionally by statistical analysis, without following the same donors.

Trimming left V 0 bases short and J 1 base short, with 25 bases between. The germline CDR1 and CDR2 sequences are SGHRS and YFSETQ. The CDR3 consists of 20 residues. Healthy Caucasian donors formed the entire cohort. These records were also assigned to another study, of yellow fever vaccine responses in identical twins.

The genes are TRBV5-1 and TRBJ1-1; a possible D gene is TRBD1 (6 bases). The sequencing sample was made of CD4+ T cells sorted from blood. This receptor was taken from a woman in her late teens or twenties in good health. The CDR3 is CASSLDPLQGPMAGNTEAFF. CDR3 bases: TGCGCCAGCAGCTTGGACCCCTTACAGGGACCTATGGCCGGGAACACTGAAGCTTTCTTT. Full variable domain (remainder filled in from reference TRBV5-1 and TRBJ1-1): KAGVTQTPRYLIKTRGQQVTLSCSPISGHRSVSWYQQTPGQGLQFLFEYFSETQRNKGNFPGRFSGRQFSNSRSEMNVSTLELGDSALYLCASSLDPLQGPMAGNTEAFFGQGTRLTVV.